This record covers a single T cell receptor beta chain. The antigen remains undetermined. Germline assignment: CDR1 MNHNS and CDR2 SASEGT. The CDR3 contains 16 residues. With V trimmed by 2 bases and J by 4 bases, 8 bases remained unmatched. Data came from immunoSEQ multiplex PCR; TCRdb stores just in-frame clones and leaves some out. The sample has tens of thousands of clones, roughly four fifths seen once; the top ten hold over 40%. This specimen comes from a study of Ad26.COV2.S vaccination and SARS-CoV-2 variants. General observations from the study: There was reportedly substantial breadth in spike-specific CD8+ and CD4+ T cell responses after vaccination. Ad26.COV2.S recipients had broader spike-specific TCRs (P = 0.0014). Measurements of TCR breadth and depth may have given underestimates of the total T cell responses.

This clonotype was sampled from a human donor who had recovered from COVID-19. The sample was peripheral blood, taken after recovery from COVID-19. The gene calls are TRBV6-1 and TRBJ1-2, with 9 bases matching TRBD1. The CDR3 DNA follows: TGTGCCAGCAGTGAACCGGGACAGGGATTACTCTATGGCTACACCTTC. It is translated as CASSEPGQGLLYGYTF.